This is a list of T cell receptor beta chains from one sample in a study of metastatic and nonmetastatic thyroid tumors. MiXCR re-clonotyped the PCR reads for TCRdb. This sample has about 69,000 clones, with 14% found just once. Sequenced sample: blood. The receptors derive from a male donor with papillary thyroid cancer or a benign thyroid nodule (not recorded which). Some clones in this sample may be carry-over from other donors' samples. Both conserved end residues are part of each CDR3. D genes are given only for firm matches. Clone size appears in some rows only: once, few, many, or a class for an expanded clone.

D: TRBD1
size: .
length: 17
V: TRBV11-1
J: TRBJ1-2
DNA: TGTGCCAGCAGCTTATACACCTGGACAGGGGCCGACTATGGCTACACCTTC
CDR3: CASSLYTWTGADYGYTF

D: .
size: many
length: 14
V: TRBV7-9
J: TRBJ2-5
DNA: TGTGCCAGCAGCCCCGACAGAATACGGGAGACCCAGTACTTC
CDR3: CASSPDRIRETQYF

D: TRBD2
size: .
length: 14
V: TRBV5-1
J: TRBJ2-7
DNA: TGCGCCAGCAGCGCAACTAGCGGGACCTGCGAGCATTACTTC
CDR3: CASSATSGTCEHYF

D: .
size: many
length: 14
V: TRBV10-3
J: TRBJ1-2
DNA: TGTGCCACCAGCCGCGAACGGGGGACCCATGGCTACACCTTC
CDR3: CATSRERGTHGYTF

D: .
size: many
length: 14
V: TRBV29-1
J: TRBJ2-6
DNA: TGCAGCGTTGGGGTTAGCTCTGGGGCCAACGTCCTGACTTTC
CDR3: CSVGVSSGANVLTF

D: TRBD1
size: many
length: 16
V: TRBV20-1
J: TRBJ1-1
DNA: TGCAGTGCTAGAAGGGGGCGCCCGACCATGAACACTGAAGCTTTCTTT
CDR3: CSARRGRPTMNTEAFF

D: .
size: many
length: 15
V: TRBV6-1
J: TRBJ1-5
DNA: TGTGCCAGCAGTCCAACTTTAGGGGAGGATCAGCCCCAGCATTTT
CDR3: CASSPTLGEDQPQHF

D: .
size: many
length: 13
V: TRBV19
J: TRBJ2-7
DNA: TGTGCCAGTAGCCCAGGGTACTCCTACGAGCAGTACTTC
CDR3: CASSPGYSYEQYF

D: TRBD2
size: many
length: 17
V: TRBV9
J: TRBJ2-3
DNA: TGTGCCAGCAGCGTGGCGGGACTAGCGGGAGTTCTAGATACGCAGTATTTT
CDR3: CASSVAGLAGVLDTQYF

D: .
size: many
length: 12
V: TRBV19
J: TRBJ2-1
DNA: TGTGCCAGTAGCTGGTCGGGGAATGAGCAGTTCTTC
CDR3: CASSWSGNEQFF

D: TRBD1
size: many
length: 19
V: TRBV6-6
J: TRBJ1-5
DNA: TGTGCCAGCAGTCAATCACTCTTCCCGGGACAGGGGGCTGATCAGCCCCAGCATTTT
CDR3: CASSQSLFPGQGADQPQHF

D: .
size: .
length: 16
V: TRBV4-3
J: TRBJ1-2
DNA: TGCGCCAGCAGCCAAAACGTTGAACCTAGTAACTATGGCTACACCTTC
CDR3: CASSQNVEPSNYGYTF

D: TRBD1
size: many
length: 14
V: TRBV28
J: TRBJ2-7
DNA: TGTGCCAGCAGCTGGGGACAGGGCTCCTACGAGCAGTACTTC
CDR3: CASSWGQGSYEQYF

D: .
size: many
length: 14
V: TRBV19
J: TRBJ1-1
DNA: TGTGCCAGTAGTATGTACGTCATGAACACTGAAGCTTTCTTT
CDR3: CASSMYVMNTEAFF

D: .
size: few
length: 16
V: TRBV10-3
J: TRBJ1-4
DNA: TGTGCCATCAGTGAGTCTACTGGCAGGGTAGGGGAAAAACTGTTTTTT
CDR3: CAISESTGRVGEKLFF

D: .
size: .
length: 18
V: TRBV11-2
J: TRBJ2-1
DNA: TGTGCCAGCAGCTTAGGCCTTCTGCTAGGGATAACCGACAATGAGCAGTTCTTC
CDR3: CASSLGLLLGITDNEQFF

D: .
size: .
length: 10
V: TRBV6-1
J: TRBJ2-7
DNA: TGTGCCAGCAGTCGTTACGAGCAGTACTTC
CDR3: CASSRYEQYF

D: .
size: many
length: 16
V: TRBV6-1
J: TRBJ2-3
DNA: TGTGCCAGCAGTACCGAGGGCGGCGCTAGCACAGATACGCAGTATTTT
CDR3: CASSTEGGASTDTQYF

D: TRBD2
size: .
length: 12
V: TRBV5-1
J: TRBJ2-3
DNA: TGCGCCAGCAAGGCGGGAGTGGATACGCAGTATTTT
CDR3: CASKAGVDTQYF

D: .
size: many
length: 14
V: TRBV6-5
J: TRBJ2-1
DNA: TGTGCCAGCAGTTACGGGAAATCCTACAATGAGCAGTTCTTC
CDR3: CASSYGKSYNEQFF

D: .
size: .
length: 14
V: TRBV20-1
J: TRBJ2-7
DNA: TGCAGTGCGCCCAGATCGGTGCGGGTGGGCGAGCAGTACTTC
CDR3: CSAPRSVRVGEQYF

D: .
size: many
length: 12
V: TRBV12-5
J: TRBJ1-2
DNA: TGTGCTAGTGGTTCGGGTTCCGGGGGCTACACCTTC
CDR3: CASGSGSGGYTF

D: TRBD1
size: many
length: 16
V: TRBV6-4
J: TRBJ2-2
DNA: TGTGCCAGCAGTGTTCGGACAGGGGATAACACCGGGGAGCTGTTTTTT
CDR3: CASSVRTGDNTGELFF

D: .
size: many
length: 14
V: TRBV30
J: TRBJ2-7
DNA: TGTGCCTGGAGTGTATCTGGCCTACAGTACGAGCAGTACTTC
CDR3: CAWSVSGLQYEQYF

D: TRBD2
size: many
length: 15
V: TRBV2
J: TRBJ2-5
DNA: TGTGCCAGCAGGTCACTAGCGGGGTCCCAAGAGACCCAGTACTTC
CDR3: CASRSLAGSQETQYF

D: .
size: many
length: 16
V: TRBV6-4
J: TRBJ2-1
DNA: TGTGCCAGCAGTGACGGAGGGGGCGCGGATGCCAATGAGCAGTTCTTC
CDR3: CASSDGGGADANEQFF

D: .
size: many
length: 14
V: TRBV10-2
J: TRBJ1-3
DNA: TGCGCCAGCAGTGAGTCATATGGGGGAAACACCATATATTTT
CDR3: CASSESYGGNTIYF

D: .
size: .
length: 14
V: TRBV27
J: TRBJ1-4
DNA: TGTGCCAGCAGTTCAGGCAGGGGCGACGAAAAACTGTTTTTT
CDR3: CASSSGRGDEKLFF

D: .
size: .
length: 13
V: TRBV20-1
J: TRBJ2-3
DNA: TGCAGTGCTCGGGCCCTCAGCACAGATACGCAGTATTTT
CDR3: CSARALSTDTQYF

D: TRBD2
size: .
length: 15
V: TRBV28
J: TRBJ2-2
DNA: TGTGCCAGCAGTCATACAGCGGGAGTCGACGGGGAGCTGTTTTTC
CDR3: CASSHTAGVDGELFF

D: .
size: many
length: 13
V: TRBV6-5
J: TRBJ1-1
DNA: TGTGCCAGCAGTTACTCAGGGGGCACTGAAGCTTTCTTT
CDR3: CASSYSGGTEAFF

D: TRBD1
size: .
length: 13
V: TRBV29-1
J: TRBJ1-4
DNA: TGCAGCGTTGATGGACAGGTGGATGAAAAACTGTTTTTT
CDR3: CSVDGQVDEKLFF

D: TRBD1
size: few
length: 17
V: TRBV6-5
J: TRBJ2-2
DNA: TGTGCCAGCAGTTACACACTAAGGACAGGGGGCACCGGGGAGCTGTTTTTT
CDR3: CASSYTLRTGGTGELFF

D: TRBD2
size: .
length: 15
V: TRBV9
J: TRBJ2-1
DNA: TGTGCCAGCAGCCCCCAACCCACTAGCGAACGGGAGCAGTTCTTC
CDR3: CASSPQPTSEREQFF

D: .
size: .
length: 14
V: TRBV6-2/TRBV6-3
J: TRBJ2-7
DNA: TGTGCCAGCAATATAGGAAGATCGGGCTACGAGCATTACTTC
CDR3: CASNIGRSGYEHYF

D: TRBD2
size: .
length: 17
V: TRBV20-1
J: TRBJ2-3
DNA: TGCAGTGCTAGTAGTAATTCAAGTCGGGAGGGGGCAGATACGCAGTATTTT
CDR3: CSASSNSSREGADTQYF

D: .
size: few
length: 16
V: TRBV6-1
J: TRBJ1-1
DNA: TGTGCCAGCACGGCTGTGCTTACATGGATGAACACTGAAGCTTTCTTT
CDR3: CASTAVLTWMNTEAFF

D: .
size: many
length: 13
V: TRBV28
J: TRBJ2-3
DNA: TGTGCCAGCGTACAGGCCCTCACAGATACGCAGTATTTT
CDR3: CASVQALTDTQYF

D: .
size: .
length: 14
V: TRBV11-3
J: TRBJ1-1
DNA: TGTGCCAGCAGCGATCAGGGTAATAGGCCTGAAGCTTTCTTT
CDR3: CASSDQGNRPEAFF

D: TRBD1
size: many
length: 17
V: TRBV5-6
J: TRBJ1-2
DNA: TGTGCCAGCAGCTTGTTTGGACAGGGAGTAGGGGAAAATGGCTACACCTTC
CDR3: CASSLFGQGVGENGYTF

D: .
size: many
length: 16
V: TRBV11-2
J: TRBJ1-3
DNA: TGTGCCAGCAGCCAGGACGCATCGATCTCTGGAAACACCATATATTTT
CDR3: CASSQDASISGNTIYF

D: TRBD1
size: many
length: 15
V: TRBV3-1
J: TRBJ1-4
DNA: TGTGCCAGCAGCTTGAGGACAGGGAGTAATGAAAAACTGTTTTTT
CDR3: CASSLRTGSNEKLFF

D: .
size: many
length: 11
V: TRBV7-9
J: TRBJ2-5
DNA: TGTGCCAGCAGCAATCAAGAGACCCGGTACTTC
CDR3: CASSNQETRYF

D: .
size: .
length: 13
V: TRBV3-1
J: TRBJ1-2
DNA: TGTGCCAGCAGCCAAAGCAGTGGAGGTGGCTACACCTTC
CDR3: CASSQSSGGGYTF

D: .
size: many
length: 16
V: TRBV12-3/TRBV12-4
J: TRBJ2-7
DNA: TGTGCCAGCAGTTTAACCCCCTCCGGGGCATGGGCCGAGCAGTACTTC
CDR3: CASSLTPSGAWAEQYF